This T cell receptor beta chain appears in the sequencing data of a study of blood T cell repertoires in COVID-19. Overall study context: T cells, B-cell-depleted T cells, or PBMCs supplied cDNA or gDNA.

It was during active infection that Seattle patients were enrolled and then longitudinally followed. The length of the CDR3 is 15 residues. V was shortened by 7 bases and J by 2 bases, with 14 bases between the two germline ends. Germline values: CDR1 LNHDA, CDR2 SQIVND (reference sequence). In the authors' workflow: Estimated nucleated cell counts came from reference gene primer amplification. Measured with immunoSEQ multiplex PCR; TCRdb has only the in-frame clones, and not every one. That table furnishes V, J and clone size, whereas the DNA furnished D and trimming. The data show 150,000 or so clones, under 85% seen once.

J is TRBJ2-2 and V is TRBV19; weak D call: TRBD1 (6 bases). Sequenced input: peripheral blood. The sequence derives from a man in his 60s with COVID-19, enrolled during active disease. In DNA form, the CDR3 reads TGTGCCAGTAAAGGAGACAGGCCCAACACCGGGGAGCTGTTTTTT. It is translated as CASKGDRPNTGELFF.